The source of this TCR beta chain is a study of OX40 agonist ivuxolimab in advanced cancers. The CDR3 has 16 amino acids. J gave up 3 bases and V 2 bases, and 6 bases lay outside the gene matches. CDR1 is SNHLY and CDR2 is FYNNEI in the germline V gene. Repertoires were generated with immunoSEQ multiplex PCR, while TCRdb's copy carries only in-frame clones and drops some. The repertoire holds 70,000 to 95,000 clones, with approximately 83% as singletons. V and J are TRBV2 and TRBJ2-7; TRBD2 matches 11 bases. Sequences were derived from CD4+ or CD8+ T cells sorted from blood, sampled in a trial of the OX40 agonist ivuxolimab. The origin of this receptor is an adult with an advanced solid tumor such as melanoma, head and neck, liver or kidney cancer. CDR3 coding DNA: TGTGCCAGCAGTGAATTTAGGCTAGCGGGGGGCTACGAGCAGTACTTC. This codes for CASSEFRLAGGYEQYF.